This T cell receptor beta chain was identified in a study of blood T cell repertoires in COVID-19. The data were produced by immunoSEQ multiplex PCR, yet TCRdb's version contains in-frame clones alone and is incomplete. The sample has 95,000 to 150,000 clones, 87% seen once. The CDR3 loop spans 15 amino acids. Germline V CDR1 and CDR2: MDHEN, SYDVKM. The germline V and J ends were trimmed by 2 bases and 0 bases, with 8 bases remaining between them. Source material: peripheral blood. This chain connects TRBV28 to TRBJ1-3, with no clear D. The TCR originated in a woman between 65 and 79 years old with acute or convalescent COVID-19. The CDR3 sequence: CASSLGGNSGNTIYF. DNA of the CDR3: TGTGCCAGCAGTTTAGGCGGAAACTCTGGAAACACCATATATTTT.